The 6 T cell receptor beta chains listed next were all sequenced from one sample in a study of blood T cell repertoires in COVID-19. Sequencing was performed with immunoSEQ multiplex PCR; in TCRdb, only in-frame clones are kept and a portion is missing. This sample carries 30,000 to 40,000 clones, about 89% of them seen once, and the ten largest clones take 13%. The sample was peripheral blood. These receptors originate from a man aged 70-80 years with active COVID-19.

This chain uses TRBV27 with TRBJ1-5; 9 bases are shared with TRBD1. V trimming: 5 bases; J trimming: 4 bases; junction bases outside the gene matches: 3. Germline CDR1 MNHEY, CDR2 SMNVEV (reference sequence). The CDR3 contains 14 residues. In DNA form, the CDR3 reads TGTGCCAGCAGTCCTGGGACAGGGAATCAGCCCCAGCATTTT. This translates into CASSPGTGNQPQHF.

The J gene is TRBJ2-2, the V gene TRBV11-2; D is ambiguous. Germline CDR1 reads SGHAT; CDR2 reads FQNNGV. Trimming stripped 0 bases from V and 7 bases from J, with 3 bases between. The CDR3 is 12 residues long. The CDR3 nucleotides read TGTGCCAGCAGCTTAGATCGCGGGGAGCTGTTTTTT. Protein sequence: CASSLDRGELFF.

The chain has TRBV5-4 and TRBJ2-7; a possible D gene is TRBD2 (6 bases). CDR3 length: 14 amino acids. Germline CDR1 and CDR2: SGHNT and YYREEE (reference sequence). Trimming stripped 3 bases from V and 3 bases from J, with 13 bases between. The CDR3 nucleotides read TGTGCCAGCAGCTCCGGTCGGGGGAACTACGAGCAGTACTTC. This translates into CASSSGRGNYEQYF. Full variable domain (missing parts from reference TRBV5-4 and TRBJ2-7): ETGVTQSPTHLIKTRGQQVTLRCSSQSGHNTVSWYQQALGQGPQFIFQYYREEENGRGNFPPRFSGLQFPNYSSELNVNALELDDSALYLCASSSGRGNYEQYFGPGTRLTVT.

This chain joins TRBV5-4 and TRBJ1-4, with a tentative D call TRBD1 (6 bases). The CDR3 is 19 amino acids. Germline lookup yields CDR1 SGHNT and CDR2 YYREEE (reference sequence). Trimming shortened V by 0 bases and J by 8 bases, and 26 bases separated the two germline ends. Here the CDR3 reads CASSLGGIRRTGLGEKLFF. The CDR3 nucleotides read TGTGCCAGCAGCTTGGGAGGGATCCGGCGAACAGGGCTAGGCGAAAAACTGTTTTTT. Supplemented by reference TRBV5-4 and TRBJ1-4, the full variable domain reads ETGVTQSPTHLIKTRGQQVTLRCSSQSGHNTVSWYQQALGQGPQFIFQYYREEENGRGNFPPRFSGLQFPNYSSELNVNALELDDSALYLCASSLGGIRRTGLGEKLFFGSGTQLSVL.

The chain links TRBV18 to TRBJ2-3; D might be TRBD1 (6 bases). V lost 6 bases and J 6 bases, leaving 19 bases between the germline ends. Germline-derived CDR1 and CDR2 are KGHSH and LQKENI. This CDR3 has 15 residues. CDR3 region: CASSQPRGLRDTQYF. In DNA form, the CDR3 reads TGTGCCAGCTCCCAGCCCAGGGGCCTGAGGGATACGCAGTATTTT. The full variable domain, rest sourced from reference TRBV18 and TRBJ2-3, is NAGVMQNPRHLVRRRGQEARLRCSPMKGHSHVYWYRQLPEEGLKFMVYLQKENIIDESGMPKERFSAEFPKEGPSILRIQQVVRGDSAAYFCASSQPRGLRDTQYFGPGTRLTVL.

This clone was recorded once. CDR3: CASSPATSVYNEQFF. The CDR3 DNA is TGCGCCAGCAGCCCGGCAACTAGCGTATACAATGAGCAGTTCTTC. The chain is built from TRBV5-1 and TRBJ2-1; TRBD2 matches at 7 bases. Losses at the gene ends were 4 bases for V and 4 bases for J; bases not matched to a gene: 8. The CDR3 totals 15 residues. Germline CDR1 and CDR2: SGHRS and YFSETQ.